This T cell receptor beta chain emerged from a study of blood T cell repertoires in COVID-19. Study-wide context: COVID-19 samples from acute and convalescent phases originated in the United States, Italy and Spain. T cells, B-cell-depleted T cells, or PBMCs provided the cDNA or gDNA that served as material.

Per the original methods: By means of reference gene primer amplification, nucleated cell counts were estimated. Profiling relied on immunoSEQ multiplex PCR, and the TCRdb table lists in-frame clones only, not all of them. That table furnishes V, J and clone size, whereas the DNA furnished D and trimming. The table shows about 140,000 clones, with about 88% occurring only once. There are 13 residues in the CDR3. V gave up 4 bases and J gave up 5 bases; unmatched junction bases: 4. The germline V gene has CDR1 ENHRY and CDR2 SYGVKD. Input material: peripheral blood. V usage is TRBV10-3 and J usage is TRBJ2-5; 7 bases match TRBD1. The clonotype originates from a human donor in a cohort sampled during active COVID-19. The CDR3 sequence: CAISGQGGETQYF. The CDR3 nucleotides read TGTGCCATCAGTGGACAGGGTGGTGAGACCCAGTACTTC.